The 11 T cell receptor beta chains given below trace back to one sample, sequenced in a study of T cells in Graves' hyperthyroidism and ophthalmopathy (dated by TCRdb to between 2018 and 2021). The receptor library was made with multiplex PCR. TCRdb names Illumina HiSeq 2000 as the instrument used. Amplification of TCR beta CDR3 regions was carried out from RNA transcripts. For the first round of RT-PCR on the TCR CDR3, the HTBI primer set was used together with the Qiagen OneStep RT-PCR kit. Clones were called with MiXCR by TCRdb after fastp trimmed the public reads at Q25, and only in-frame beta chains were retained. One record per CDR3 amino acid sequence lists the most common genes and DNA. Across this sample there are some 250,000 distinct CDR3 sequences, with 13% to 15% seen only once. The leading ten clones occupy 13% of the sample. The sequencing input was blood. The origin of the receptors is a woman in her thirties or forties with Graves' hyperthyroidism that later progressed to Graves' ophthalmopathy.

The J gene is TRBJ2-2, the V gene TRBV20-1, with D uncertain. V lost 1 base, J lost 7 bases, and 7 bases lay in between. Per germline, CDR1 DFQATT and CDR2 SNEGSKA (reference sequence). This CDR3 region has 12 residues. CDR3 coding DNA: TGCAGTGCTAGAGTTCCGTTCGGGGAGCTGTTTTTT. Amino acids: CSARVPFGELFF.

This clonotype was observed many times. The rearrangement joins TRBV29-1 to TRBJ2-1; 9 bases map to TRBD2. With 4 bases clipped from V and 7 bases from J, the junction kept 2 bases outside the gene matches. This CDR3 has 12 amino acids. Per the germline V gene, CDR1 is SQVTM and CDR2 is ANQGSEA. The chain's CDR3 is CSVVAGVNEQFF. The DNA of the CDR3 is TGCAGCGTTGTAGCGGGAGTGAATGAGCAGTTCTTC.

This clonotype was observed at least ten times. V usage is TRBV19 and J usage is TRBJ1-6; tentative D call: TRBD1 (6 bases). The V gene's germline CDR1 is LNHDA and CDR2 SQIVND (reference sequence). Trimming pared 10 bases from V and 10 bases from J, leaving 17 bases between. The CDR3 has 13 amino acids. The CDR3 coding sequence is TGTGCCACCGCGACAGGAGGGAAATCACCCCTCCACTTT. It yields the protein CATATGGKSPLHF. Combining the CDR3 with reference TRBV19 and TRBJ1-6 gives the whole variable domain DGGITQSPKYLFRKEGQNVTLSCEQNLNHDAMYWYRQDPGQGLRLIYYSQIVNDFQKGDIAEGYSVSREKKESFPLTVTSAQKNPTAFYLCATATGGKSPLHFGNGTRLTVT.

This clonotype was counted a few times. This chain connects TRBV30 to TRBJ1-5; 9 bases line up with TRBD1. CDR1 and CDR2 (germline): GTSNPN, SVGIG (reference sequence). The V gene end was trimmed by 1 base and the J gene end by 1 base; junction bases not matched to a gene: 5. There are 16 residues in the CDR3. CDR3 loop: CAWSEGQGGSNQPQHF. CDR3 bases: TGTGCCTGGAGTGAGGGACAGGGTGGAAGCAATCAGCCCCAGCATTTT. Drawing the rest from reference TRBV30 and TRBJ1-5, the complete variable domain is SQTIHQWPATLVQPVGSPLSLECTVEGTSNPNLYWYRQAAGRGLQLLFYSVGIGQISSEVPQNLSASRPQDRQFILSSKKLLLSDSGFYLCAWSEGQGGSNQPQHFGDGTRLSIL.

The chain is built from TRBV13 and TRBJ1-1; 8 nucleotides line up with TRBD1. The CDR3 runs 14 residues. Germline V gives CDR1 PRHDT, CDR2 FYEKMQ (reference sequence). V trimming: 5 bases; J trimming: 7 bases; junction bases outside the gene matches: 9. CDR3 region: CASSPVSRGHEAFF. CDR3 sequence (DNA): TGTGCCAGCAGCCCAGTATCCAGGGGGCATGAAGCTTTCTTT.

This clonotype showed up many times. The chain uses TRBV11-2 and TRBJ2-3, with D possibly matching TRBD2 (5 bases). With 2 bases removed from V and 7 bases from J, the gap between germline ends came to 25 bases. The CDR3 has 18 residues. The germline V gene encodes CDR1 SGHAT and CDR2 FQNNGV. Here the CDR3 reads CASSLILFKSVEDYTQYF. The DNA for the CDR3 is TGTGCCAGCAGCTTAATTTTATTCAAATCGGTTGAGGACTATACGCAGTATTTT.

This clonotype came up many times. A junction boundary mismatches the germline segment, possibly from a read error. J is TRBJ2-2 and V is TRBV3-1; 10 bases match TRBD1. The CDR3 is 12 residues long. CDR1 is LGHDT and CDR2 is YNNKEL in the germline V gene (reference sequence). CDR3 coding DNA: TGTGCCAGCAGCCAAGGGACAGGGGGGCTGTTTTTT. Translating gives CASSQGTGGLFF. The complete variable domain, with remaining parts taken from reference TRBV3-1 and TRBJ2-2, reads DTAVSQTPKYLVTQMGNDKSIKCEQNLGHDTMYWYKQDSKKFLKIMFSYNNKELIINETVPNRFSPKSPDKAHLNLHINSLELGDSAVYFCASSQGTGGLFFGEGSRLTVL.

This clonotype showed up many times. The genes are TRBV27 and TRBJ2-1; 7 nucleotides align to TRBD1. This CDR3 has 12 amino acids. CDR1 and CDR2 (germline): MNHEY, SMNVEV (reference sequence). The ends lost 2 bases at V and 8 bases at J; junction bases unmatched: 0. The CDR3 coding sequence is TGTGCCAGCAGTTTACAGGGGGATGAGCAGTTCTTC. Translating it yields CASSLQGDEQFF.

This rearrangement joins TRBV20-1 to TRBJ2-3; 10 bases match TRBD2. V lost 7 bases and J lost 3; bases outside the gene matches: 7. The CDR3 runs 14 residues. Germline assignment: CDR1 DFQATT and CDR2 SNEGSKA (reference sequence). The CDR3 nucleotides read TGCAGTGTCCCGCTAGCGGGAGAGACAGATACGCAGTATTTT. Its protein is CSVPLAGETDTQYF.

This clonotype was detected many times. In DNA, the CDR3 is TGTGCCAGCAGCCCCGGCTTGGAGGGAGGTAACGCCTACAATGAGCAGTTCTTC. Protein product: CASSPGLEGGNAYNEQFF. The chain recombines TRBV28 with TRBJ2-1; D might be TRBD2 (6 bases). From germline, CDR1 is MDHEN and CDR2 SYDVKM. The CDR3 loop spans 18 amino acids. The V end lost 6 bases, the J end lost 2 bases, and 23 bases lay between the germline ends.

This clonotype was seen ten or more times. CDR3 protein: CASSQDPPGWATDTQYF. The CDR3 nucleotides are TGTGCCAGCAGCCAAGATCCCCCCGGCTGGGCCACAGATACGCAGTATTTT. The V gene is TRBV3-1, the J gene TRBJ2-3; D remains ambiguous. V dropped 0 bases and J dropped 2 bases, with 15 bases sitting between them. Per the germline V gene, CDR1 is LGHDT and CDR2 is YNNKEL (reference sequence). This CDR3 is 17 amino acids long.